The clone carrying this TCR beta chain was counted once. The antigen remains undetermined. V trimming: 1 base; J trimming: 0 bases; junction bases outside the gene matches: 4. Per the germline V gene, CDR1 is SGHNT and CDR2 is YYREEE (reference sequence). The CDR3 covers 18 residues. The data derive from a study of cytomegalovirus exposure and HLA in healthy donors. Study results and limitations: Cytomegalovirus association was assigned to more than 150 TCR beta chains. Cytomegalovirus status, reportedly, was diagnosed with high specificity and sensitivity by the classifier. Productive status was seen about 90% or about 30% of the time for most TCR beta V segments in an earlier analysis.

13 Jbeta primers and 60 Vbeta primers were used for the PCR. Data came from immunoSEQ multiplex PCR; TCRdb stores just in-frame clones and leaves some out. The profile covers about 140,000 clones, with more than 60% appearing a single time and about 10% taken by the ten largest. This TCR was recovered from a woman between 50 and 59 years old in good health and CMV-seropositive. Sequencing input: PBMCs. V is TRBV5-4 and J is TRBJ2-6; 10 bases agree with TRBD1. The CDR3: CASSLMTGGFSGANVLTF. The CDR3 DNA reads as TGTGCCAGCAGCTTGATGACAGGGGGCTTCTCTGGGGCCAACGTCCTGACTTTC.